These 5 T cell receptor beta chains originate from one sample sequenced in a study of T cell responses to AZD1222 COVID-19 vaccine. Generated by immunoSEQ multiplex PCR, the TCRdb table keeps only in-frame clones and is missing some. The repertoire holds under 150,000 clones, less than 95% seen once, with about 3% in the top ten. Sequencing used peripheral blood, obtained on day 0 of AZD1222 vaccination. These receptors all stem from an adult in good health.

This clone was seen ten or more times. The chain is built from TRBV19 and TRBJ1-1; D gene uncertain. Germline lookup yields CDR1 LNHDA and CDR2 SQIVND (reference sequence). The CDR3 has 13 amino acids. Trimming shortened V by 9 bases and J by 3 bases, and 14 bases separated the two germline ends. For the CDR3, the DNA is TGTGCCAGCTCTTACAGAGGGTACACTGAAGCTTTCTTT. This translates into CASSYRGYTEAFF.

This chain uses TRBV12-3 or TRBV12-4 with TRBJ1-5; possibly TRBD1 for D (6 bases). V lost 2 bases, J lost 5 bases, and 7 bases lay in between. This CDR3 contains 13 residues. The CDR3 DNA reads TGTGCCAGCAGTTTAACAGGGTATCAGCCCCAGCATTTT. It codes for CASSLTGYQPQHF.

J is TRBJ2-3 and V is TRBV6-1; unclear D gene. With 3 bases removed from V and 4 bases from J, the gap between germline ends came to 8 bases. The CDR3 consists of 13 residues. Germline V gives CDR1 MNHNS, CDR2 SASEGT. In DNA form, the CDR3 reads TGTGCCAGCAGTGATATAAGGGCAGATACGCAGTATTTT. Its protein product is CASSDIRADTQYF.

The chain joins TRBV9 to TRBJ2-7; D tentatively reads TRBD1 or TRBD2 (5 bases each). Trimming cost V 3 bases and J 4 bases, with 11 bases left between them. The CDR3 spans 13 residues. Germline V gene sequence: CDR1 SGDLS, CDR2 YYNGEE. The CDR3 nucleotides are TGTGCCAGCAGCGATGGGACCCGGTACGAGCAGTACTTC. The encoded protein is CASSDGTRYEQYF.

This chain connects TRBV3-1 (or the pseudogene TRBV3-2) to TRBJ1-4; 8 positions agree with TRBD1. This CDR3 spans 14 amino acids. The ends lost 4 bases at V and 7 bases at J; junction bases unmatched: 5. Germline CDR1 reads LGHDT; CDR2 reads YNNKEL (reference sequence). The CDR3 here is CASSPRTGSEKLFF. The CDR3 DNA reads as TGTGCCAGCAGCCCCCGGACAGGGAGTGAAAAACTGTTTTTT.